This is a list of T cell receptor beta chains from one sample in a study of blood T cell repertoires in COVID-19. The assay was immunoSEQ multiplex PCR, and TCRdb's table has in-frame clones only and misses some. This sample carries about 250,000 clones, about 87% of them seen once, and the ten largest clones take 3%. Sequenced input: PBMCs or T cells enriched from blood (not recorded which). All receptors come from a woman aged 45 to 65 who had recovered from COVID-19. CDR3s include the opening cysteine and the closing phenylalanine or tryptophan. The D gene is left open where the match is weak. The size field is filled for only some rows; it gives once, few, many or a size class.

cdr3_nt cdr3_aa d_call clone_size j_call cdr3_length v_call
TGTGCCAGCAGTACGGGCGGGAGTAATCAAGAGACCCAGTACTTC CASSTGGSNQETQYF TRBD2 . TRBJ2-5 15 TRBV6-5
TGCGCCAGCAGCCCTTTTATCGGGGGGGTTGGCTCCGGGGAGCTGTTTTTT CASSPFIGGVGSGELFF TRBD2 . TRBJ2-2 17 TRBV5-1
TGCGCCAGCAGCCAATACTACAGGGGGACGAACACCGGGGAGCTGTTTTTT CASSQYYRGTNTGELFF TRBD1 . TRBJ2-2 17 TRBV4-3
TGTGCCAGCAGTCCCGGCAGGGGGCCCGGCTACACCTTC CASSPGRGPGYTF TRBD1 once TRBJ1-2 13 TRBV28
TGTGCCAGCAGCGTAGGGACTAGCGGGAGCGAGCAGTACTTC CASSVGTSGSEQYF TRBD2 . TRBJ2-7 14 TRBV9
TGTGCCAGCAGGACAGGGAATCGGAACACTGAAGCTTTCTTT CASRTGNRNTEAFF TRBD1 . TRBJ1-1 14 TRBV2
TGCGCCAGCAGCTTGGAAGGTCAGGGCAACTACACCTTC CASSLEGQGNYTF . . TRBJ1-2 13 TRBV5-1
TGTGCCAGCAGTTCTGCCTATGGCGGCGGGAGGGCCATAGCGGATACGCAGTATTTT CASSSAYGGGRAIADTQYF TRBD2 . TRBJ2-3 19 TRBV28
. CASILGVYSYEQYF . . TRBJ2-7 14 TRBV5-8
TGTGCCAGCAGTTACTTGGGGACAGGGAGTCAGCCCCAGCATTTT CASSYLGTGSQPQHF TRBD1 . TRBJ1-5 15 TRBV6-2/TRBV6-3
TGTGCCAGCAGCTCCGGGATTTACGAGAGCACTGAAGCTTTCTTT CASSSGIYESTEAFF . . TRBJ1-1 15 TRBV5-4
TGTGCCAGCAGCTTCCAGGGCTACGAGCAGTACTTC CASSFQGYEQYF . . TRBJ2-7 12 TRBV11-3
TGTGCCAGCAGTTTCCAGGGGGTGGTAGCCAAAAACATTCAGTACTTC CASSFQGVVAKNIQYF TRBD1 once TRBJ2-4 16 TRBV28
TGTGCCAGCAGTTTCGTGAGTCTGGATGAGCAGTTCTTC CASSFVSLDEQFF . . TRBJ2-1 13 TRBV28
TGTGCCAGCAGCCAAGTGTCCCAGGGTGATGAAAAACTGTTTTTT CASSQVSQGDEKLFF . . TRBJ1-4 15 TRBV4-2
TGTGCCAGCTTGGGGGAGACAGGGAGGTCTATTCTAGCCTCCTACGAGCAGTACTTC CASLGETGRSILASYEQYF . . TRBJ2-7 19 TRBV2
TGCAGCGTTGAGAGGAGGGGAGTTTTGTCCCGGGAGCTGTTTTTT CSVERRGVLSRELFF . . TRBJ2-2 15 TRBV29-1
TGTGCCAGCAGTGAACAGGTCCCCTACAATGAGCAGTTCTTC CASSEQVPYNEQFF . . TRBJ2-1 14 TRBV2
TGTGCCAGCAGCGGGACAGGAGGTAATCAGCCCCAGCATTTT CASSGTGGNQPQHF TRBD1 . TRBJ1-5 14 TRBV2
TGTGCCAGCAGTTACTCGAGTAATCGGGGGTCAGAGACCCAGTACTTC CASSYSSNRGSETQYF . . TRBJ2-5 16 TRBV6-5
TGTGCCACCAGCAGCGCAGGATCCTCTGGAAACACCATATATTTT CATSSAGSSGNTIYF . . TRBJ1-3 15 TRBV15
TGTGCCAGCAGCCCGACAGACAATGAGCAGTTCTTC CASSPTDNEQFF . . TRBJ2-1 12 TRBV7-3
TGTGCCTGGACTACCCAACCCGACATCTATGGCTACACCTTC CAWTTQPDIYGYTF . once TRBJ1-2 14 TRBV30
TGTGCCAGCACTCCCGGGACAGGGGGCTACACCTTC CASTPGTGGYTF TRBD1 . TRBJ1-2 12 TRBV6-5
TGTGCCAGCAGCAAATGGGACAGATGGAACACTGAAGCTTTCTTT CASSKWDRWNTEAFF . . TRBJ1-1 15 TRBV21-1
TGTGCCGGCGGAACAGGGGGCGCTGGGGCCAACGTCCTGACTTTC CAGGTGGAGANVLTF TRBD1 . TRBJ2-6 15 TRBV28